This T cell receptor (beta chain) stems from a study of PD-1 blockade in classical Hodgkin lymphoma. Assay: immunoSEQ multiplex PCR; the TCRdb copy retains only in-frame clones and omits some. The table lists just under 20,000 clones, approximately 80% of them singletons. Notes on this clone: Its antigen is undetermined.

Time point here: newly diagnosed, previously untreated cHL patient sample. The study purified CD4+ T cells from thawed PBMCs using magnetic negative selection. The comparison group had newly diagnosed, previously untreated classical Hodgkin lymphoma. Germline loops: CDR1 LNHDA, CDR2 SQIVND (reference sequence). The CDR3 covers 13 residues. V was pared by 6 bases and J by 5 bases, with 11 bases between. Study-wide results and caveats: Newly diagnosed patients were reported to exhibit reduced baseline TCR diversity relative to healthy donors.

This sequence joins TRBV19 and TRBJ1-5, with TRBD1 as a possible D gene (5 bases). The TCR originated in a human donor with classical Hodgkin lymphoma. The source material was CD4+ T cells from blood. CDR3 sequence: CASRFQGDQPQHF. DNA for the CDR3: TGTGCCAGTAGGTTTCAGGGTGATCAGCCCCAGCATTTT.